The 7 T cell receptor beta chains below come from one sample, sequenced in a study of cytomegalovirus exposure and HLA in healthy donors. It was with 60 Vbeta and 13 Jbeta primers that the PCR ran. The table came from immunoSEQ multiplex PCR; TCRdb's copy has only in-frame clones and leaves some out. This sample has over 150,000 clones, with roughly 70% found just once. Sample: PBMCs. The origin of the receptors is a woman aged 25-40 years in good health and CMV-seronegative.

Only a few counts were recorded for this clone. CDR3 in amino acids: CASRDPGGTADTQYF. The CDR3 DNA reads TGTGCCAGCAGAGATCCGGGGGGGACGGCAGATACGCAGTATTTT. The chain recombines TRBV5-4 with TRBJ2-3; TRBD2 aligns across 8 bases. The CDR3 contains 15 residues. Germline CDR1 is SGHNT and CDR2 is YYREEE (reference sequence). J lost 4 bases, V lost 5 bases, and 9 bases had no gene match.

This clone was observed a few times. V usage is TRBV10-3 and J usage is TRBJ2-1; maybe TRBD2 (6 bases). The ends were cut back, 11 bases at V and 5 bases at J, with 19 bases in the middle. From germline, CDR1 is ENHRY and CDR2 SYGVKD. The CDR3 extends over 14 amino acids. This CDR3 is CASTSGGNHNEQFF. CDR3 nucleotide sequence: TGTGCCTCCACCTCGGGCGGGAACCACAATGAGCAGTTCTTC.

The gene calls are TRBV27 and TRBJ2-1, with 11 bases lining up with TRBD2. Germline V gene lookup returns CDR1 MNHEY and CDR2 SMNVEV (reference sequence). V was clipped by 3 bases and J by 8 bases; unmatched bases: 3. The CDR3 spans 14 residues. The CDR3 is CASSFLLAGDEQFF. The CDR3 DNA follows: TGTGCCAGCAGTTTCTTACTAGCGGGAGATGAGCAGTTCTTC.

This chain uses TRBV7-8 with TRBJ2-3; 14 bases agree with TRBD2. The length of the CDR3 is 18 residues. J gave up 6 bases and V 1 base, and 9 bases lay outside the gene matches. CDR1 SGHVS and CDR2 FQNEAQ come from the germline V gene. The CDR3 loop reads CASSLVTSGRGLADTQYF. The CDR3 DNA reads as TGTGCCAGCAGCTTAGTGACTAGCGGGAGGGGCTTAGCGGATACGCAGTATTTT.

The chain has TRBV6-5 and TRBJ2-1, with TRBD2 identical over 11 bases. J gave up 9 bases and V 1 base, and 8 bases lay outside the gene matches. The CDR3 sequence is 16 residues long. CDR1 is MNHEY and CDR2 is SVGAGI in the germline V gene. The CDR3 is CASSYYVAGGQGEQFF. The CDR3 coding sequence is TGTGCCAGCAGTTACTATGTAGCGGGAGGGCAGGGTGAGCAGTTCTTC.

The chain combines TRBV11-2 with TRBJ2-7; D may be TRBD1 (6 bases). CDR3 length: 14 amino acids. Germline V gene data show CDR1 as SGHAT and CDR2 as FQNNGV. V lost 4 bases, J lost 3 bases, and 13 bases lay in between. The CDR3 sequence: CASSYSGTNYEQYF. The CDR3 DNA reads TGTGCCAGCAGCTACTCCGGGACAAACTACGAGCAGTACTTC.

In this sample, this clone turned up a few times. The chain has TRBV19 and TRBJ1-1; no reliable D call. The CDR3 has 16 amino acids. Germline V gene data show CDR1 as LNHDA and CDR2 as SQIVND (reference sequence). V gave up 3 bases and J gave up 1 base, with 15 bases separating them. In DNA form, the CDR3 reads TGTGCCAGTAGTATCACATCCCCCGGAGGGAACACTGAAGCTTTCTTT. It translates to CASSITSPGGNTEAFF.